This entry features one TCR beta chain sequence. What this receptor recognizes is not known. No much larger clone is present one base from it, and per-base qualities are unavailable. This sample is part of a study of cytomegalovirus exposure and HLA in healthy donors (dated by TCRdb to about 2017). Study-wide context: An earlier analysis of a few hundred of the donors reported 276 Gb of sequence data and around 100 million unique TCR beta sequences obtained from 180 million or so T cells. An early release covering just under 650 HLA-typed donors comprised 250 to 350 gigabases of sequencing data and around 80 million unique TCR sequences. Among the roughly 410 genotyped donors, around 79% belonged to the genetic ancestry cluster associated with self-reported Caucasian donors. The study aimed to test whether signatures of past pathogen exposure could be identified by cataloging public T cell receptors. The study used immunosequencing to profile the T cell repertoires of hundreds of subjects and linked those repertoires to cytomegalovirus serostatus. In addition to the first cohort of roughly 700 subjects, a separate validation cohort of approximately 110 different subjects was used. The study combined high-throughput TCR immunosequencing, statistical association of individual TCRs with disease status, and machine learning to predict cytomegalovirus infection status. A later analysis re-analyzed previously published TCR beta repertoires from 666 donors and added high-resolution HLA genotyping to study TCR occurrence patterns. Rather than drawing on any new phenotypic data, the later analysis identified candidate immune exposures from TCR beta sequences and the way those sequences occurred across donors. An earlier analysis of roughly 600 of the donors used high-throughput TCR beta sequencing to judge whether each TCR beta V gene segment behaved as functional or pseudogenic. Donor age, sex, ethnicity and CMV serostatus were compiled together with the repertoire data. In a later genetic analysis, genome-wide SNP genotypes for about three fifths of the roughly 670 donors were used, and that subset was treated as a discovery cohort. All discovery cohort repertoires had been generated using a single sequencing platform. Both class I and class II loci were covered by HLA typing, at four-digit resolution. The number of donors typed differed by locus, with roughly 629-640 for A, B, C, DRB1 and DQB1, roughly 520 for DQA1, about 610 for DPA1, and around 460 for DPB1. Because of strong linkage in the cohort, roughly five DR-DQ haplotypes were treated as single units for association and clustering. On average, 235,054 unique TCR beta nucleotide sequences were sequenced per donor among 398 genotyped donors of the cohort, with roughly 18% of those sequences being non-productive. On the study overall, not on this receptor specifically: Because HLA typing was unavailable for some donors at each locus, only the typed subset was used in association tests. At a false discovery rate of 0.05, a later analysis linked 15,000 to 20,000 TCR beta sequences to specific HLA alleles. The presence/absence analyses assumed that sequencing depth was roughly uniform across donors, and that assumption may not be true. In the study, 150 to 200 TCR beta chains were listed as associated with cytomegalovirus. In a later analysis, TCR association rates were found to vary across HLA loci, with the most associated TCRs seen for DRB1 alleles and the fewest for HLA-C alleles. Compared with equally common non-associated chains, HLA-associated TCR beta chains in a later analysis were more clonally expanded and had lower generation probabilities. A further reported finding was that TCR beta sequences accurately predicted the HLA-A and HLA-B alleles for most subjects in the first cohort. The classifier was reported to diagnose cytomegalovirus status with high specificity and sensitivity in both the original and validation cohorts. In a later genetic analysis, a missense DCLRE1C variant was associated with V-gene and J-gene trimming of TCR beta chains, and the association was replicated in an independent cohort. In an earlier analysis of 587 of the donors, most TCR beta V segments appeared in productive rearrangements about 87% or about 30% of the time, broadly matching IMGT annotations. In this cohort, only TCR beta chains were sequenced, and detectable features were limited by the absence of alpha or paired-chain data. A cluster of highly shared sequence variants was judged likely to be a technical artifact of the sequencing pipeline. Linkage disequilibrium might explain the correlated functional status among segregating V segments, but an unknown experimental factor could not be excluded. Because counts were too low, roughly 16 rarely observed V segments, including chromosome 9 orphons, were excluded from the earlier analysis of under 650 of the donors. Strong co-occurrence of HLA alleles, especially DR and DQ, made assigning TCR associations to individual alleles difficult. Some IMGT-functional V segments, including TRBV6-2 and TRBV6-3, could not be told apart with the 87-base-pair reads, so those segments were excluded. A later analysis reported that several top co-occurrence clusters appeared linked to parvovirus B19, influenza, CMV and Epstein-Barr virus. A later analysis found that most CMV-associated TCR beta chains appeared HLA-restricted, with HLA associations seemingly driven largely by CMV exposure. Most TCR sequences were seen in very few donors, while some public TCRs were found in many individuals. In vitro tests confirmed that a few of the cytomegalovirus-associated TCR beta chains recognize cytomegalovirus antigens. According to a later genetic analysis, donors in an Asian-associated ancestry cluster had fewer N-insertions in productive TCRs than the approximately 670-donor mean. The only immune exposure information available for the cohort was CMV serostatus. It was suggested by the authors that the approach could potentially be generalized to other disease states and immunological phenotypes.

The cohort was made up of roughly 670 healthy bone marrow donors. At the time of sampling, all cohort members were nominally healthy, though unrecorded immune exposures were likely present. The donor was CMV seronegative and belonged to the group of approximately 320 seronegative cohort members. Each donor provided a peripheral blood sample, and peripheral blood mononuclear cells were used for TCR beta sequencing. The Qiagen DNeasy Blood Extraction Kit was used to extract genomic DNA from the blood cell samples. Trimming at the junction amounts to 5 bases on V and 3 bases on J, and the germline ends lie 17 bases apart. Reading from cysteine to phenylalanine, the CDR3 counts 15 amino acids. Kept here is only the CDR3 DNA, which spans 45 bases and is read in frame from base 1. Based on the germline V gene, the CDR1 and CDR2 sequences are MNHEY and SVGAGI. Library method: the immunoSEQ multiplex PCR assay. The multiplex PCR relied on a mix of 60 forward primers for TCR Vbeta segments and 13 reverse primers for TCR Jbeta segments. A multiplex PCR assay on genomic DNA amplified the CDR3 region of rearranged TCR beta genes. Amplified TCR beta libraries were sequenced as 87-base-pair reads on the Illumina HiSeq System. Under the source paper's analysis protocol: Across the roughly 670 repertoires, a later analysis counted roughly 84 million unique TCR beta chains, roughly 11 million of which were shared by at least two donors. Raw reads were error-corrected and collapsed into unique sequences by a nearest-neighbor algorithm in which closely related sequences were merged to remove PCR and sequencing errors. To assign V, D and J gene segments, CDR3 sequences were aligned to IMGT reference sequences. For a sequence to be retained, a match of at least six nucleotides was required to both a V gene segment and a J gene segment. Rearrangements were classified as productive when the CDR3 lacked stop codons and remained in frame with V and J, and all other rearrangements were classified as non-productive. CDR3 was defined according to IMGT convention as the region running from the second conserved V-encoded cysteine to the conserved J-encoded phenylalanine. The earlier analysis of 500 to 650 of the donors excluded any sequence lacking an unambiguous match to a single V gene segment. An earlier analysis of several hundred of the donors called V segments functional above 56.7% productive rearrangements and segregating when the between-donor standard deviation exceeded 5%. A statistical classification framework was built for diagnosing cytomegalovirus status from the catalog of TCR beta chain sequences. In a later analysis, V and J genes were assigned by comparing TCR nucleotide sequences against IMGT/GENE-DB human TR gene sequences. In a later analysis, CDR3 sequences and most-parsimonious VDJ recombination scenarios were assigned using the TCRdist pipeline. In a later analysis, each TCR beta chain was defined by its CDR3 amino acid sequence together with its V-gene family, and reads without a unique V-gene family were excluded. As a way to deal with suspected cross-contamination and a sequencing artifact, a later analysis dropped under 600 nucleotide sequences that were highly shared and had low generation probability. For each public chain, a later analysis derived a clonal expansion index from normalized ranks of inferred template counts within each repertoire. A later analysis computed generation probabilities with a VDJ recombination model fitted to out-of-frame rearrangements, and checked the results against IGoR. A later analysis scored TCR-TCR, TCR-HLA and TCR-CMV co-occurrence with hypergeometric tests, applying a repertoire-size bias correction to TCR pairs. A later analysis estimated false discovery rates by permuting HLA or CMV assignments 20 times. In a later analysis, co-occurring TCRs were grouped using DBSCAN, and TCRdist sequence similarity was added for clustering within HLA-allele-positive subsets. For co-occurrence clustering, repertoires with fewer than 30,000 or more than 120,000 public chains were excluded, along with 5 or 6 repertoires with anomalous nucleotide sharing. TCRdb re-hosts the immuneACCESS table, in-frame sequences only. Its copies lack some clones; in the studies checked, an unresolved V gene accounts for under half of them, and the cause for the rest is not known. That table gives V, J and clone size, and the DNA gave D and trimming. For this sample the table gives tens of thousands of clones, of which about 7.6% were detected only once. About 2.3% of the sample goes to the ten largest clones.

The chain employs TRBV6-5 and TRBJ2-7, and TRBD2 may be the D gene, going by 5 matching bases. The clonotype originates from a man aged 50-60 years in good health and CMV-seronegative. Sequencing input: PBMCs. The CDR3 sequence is CASSQDFPTVYEQYF. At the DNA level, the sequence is TGTGCCAGCAGTCAGGACTTCCCAACCGTCTACGAGCAGTACTTC.